These T cell receptor beta chains were read from a single sample in a study of low-dose radiotherapy and immunotherapy resistance in tumors. Using its own MiXCR run on the reads, TCRdb lists one record per CDR3 protein. The data hold 60,000 to 75,000 distinct CDR3 sequences, with 26% observed a single time. Specimen: PBMCs, collected before treatment. The receptors originated from a male donor with rectosigmoid adenocarcinoma. CDR3s include the opening cysteine and the closing phenylalanine or tryptophan. D genes are given only for firm matches. Size values are once, few and many counts, or a class for expanded clones, and some rows have none.

NA,TRBV7-9,TRBJ2-3,many,CASSLEGADTQYF,TGTGCCAGCAGCTTAGAGGGGGCAGATACGCAGTATTTT
NA,TRBV4-3,TRBJ1-4,NA,CASSLTVPEKLFFF,NA
NA,TRBV5-1,TRBJ2-3,many,CASSLSMQLAPNTQYF,TGCGCCAGCAGCTTGTCAATGCAACTAGCTCCAAATACGCAGTATTTT
NA,TRBV7-2,TRBJ1-3,many,CASSLGDPGSGNTIYF,TGTGCCAGCAGCTTAGGGGACCCAGGCTCTGGAAACACCATATATTTT
NA,TRBV4-3,TRBJ2-5,NA,CASSRSSLGVRETQYF,TGCGCCAGCAGTCGCTCGAGCTTGGGAGTTCGGGAGACCCAGTACTTC
NA,TRBV2,TRBJ2-7,NA,CVSMRRGLNYEQYF,TGTGTCAGCATGCGGAGGGGACTGAACTACGAGCAGTACTTC
NA,TRBV5-1,TRBJ1-2,many,CASSLGGGTYGYTF,TGTGCCAGCAGCTTAGGAGGAGGGACCTATGGCTACACCTTC
NA,TRBV24-1,TRBJ1-5,many,CATSRGDNQPQHF,TGTGCCACCAGCAGGGGCGACAATCAGCCCCAGCATTTT
NA,TRBV5-4,TRBJ2-5,many,CASSLDGRAETQYF,TGTGCCAGCAGCTTAGACGGAAGGGCAGAGACCCAGTACTTC
NA,TRBV4-3,TRBJ2-3,NA,CASSRISGVVDTQYF,TGCGCCAGCAGCCGTATCTCGGGGGTGGTGGATACGCAGTATTTT
NA,TRBV6-2/TRBV6-3,TRBJ2-3,many,CASKGDTTFGTQYF,TGTGCCAGCAAGGGGGACACTACGTTCGGTACGCAGTATTTT
NA,TRBV28,TRBJ2-1,many,CASSFSYNEQFF,TGTGCCAGCAGTTTCAGCTACAATGAGCAGTTCTTC
NA,TRBV4-3,TRBJ2-1,many,CASSQEGARIGEQFF,TGCGCCAGCAGCCAAGAAGGGGCACGCATCGGGGAGCAGTTCTTC
NA,TRBV7-3,TRBJ2-1,many,CASSWDLGPKGEQFF,TGTGCCAGCAGTTGGGATTTAGGGCCGAAGGGGGAGCAGTTCTTC
NA,TRBV6-2/TRBV6-3,TRBJ1-5,NA,CASSVWGNQPQHF,TGTGCCAGCAGTGTTTGGGGCAATCAGCCCCAGCATTTT
NA,TRBV20-1,TRBJ2-3,many,CSAPRLGSTDTQYF,TGCAGTGCTCCAAGGCTGGGGAGCACAGATACGCAGTATTTT
TRBD2,TRBV12-3/TRBV12-4,TRBJ2-3,many,CASSPASGRAIGTDTQYF,TGTGCCAGCAGCCCTGCTAGCGGGAGGGCCATTGGGACAGATACGCAGTATTTT
NA,TRBV19,TRBJ2-2,many,CATEVNSLYSANTGELFF,TGTGCCACCGAGGTGAATTCACTCTACTCCGCGAACACCGGGGAGCTGTTTTTT
TRBD2,TRBV7-2,TRBJ2-5,many,CASSLSTSGPQETQYF,TGTGCCAGCAGTCTTTCTACTAGCGGGCCCCAAGAGACCCAGTACTTC
TRBD1,TRBV6-2/TRBV6-3,TRBJ1-2,medium-sized,CASSPGTDPSYGYTF,TGTGCCAGCAGTCCAGGGACAGACCCTTCTTATGGCTACACCTTC
TRBD2,TRBV29-1,TRBJ2-7,many,CSVSSGTLYEQYF,TGCAGCGTTTCTAGCGGGACCTTGTACGAGCAGTACTTC
NA,TRBV29-1,TRBJ1-2,many,CSVPETATYGYTF,TGCAGCGTTCCCGAGACAGCTACCTATGGCTACACCTTC
NA,TRBV12-3/TRBV12-4,TRBJ2-5,few,CASSPNTQETQYF,TGTGCCAGCAGTCCTAACACCCAAGAGACCCAGTACTTC
TRBD2,TRBV2,TRBJ2-3,many,CASSRGGNTDTQYF,TGTGCCAGCAGTCGCGGGGGGAACACAGATACGCAGTATTTT
TRBD1,TRBV12-3/TRBV12-4,TRBJ1-5,many,CASSHWDSNQPQHF,TGTGCCAGCAGCCATTGGGACAGTAATCAGCCCCAGCATTTT
NA,TRBV4-3,TRBJ2-7,NA,CASSLPGPSHEQYF,TGCGCCAGCAGCCTACCGGGACCCTCTCACGAGCAGTACTTC
NA,TRBV4-2,TRBJ2-5,many,CASSQDGWSVKTQYF,TGTGCCAGCAGCCAAGACGGGTGGTCAGTAAAGACCCAGTACTTC
NA,TRBV7-2,TRBJ2-5,many,CASSLAYQETQYF,TGTGCCAGCAGCTTAGCCTACCAAGAGACCCAGTACTTC